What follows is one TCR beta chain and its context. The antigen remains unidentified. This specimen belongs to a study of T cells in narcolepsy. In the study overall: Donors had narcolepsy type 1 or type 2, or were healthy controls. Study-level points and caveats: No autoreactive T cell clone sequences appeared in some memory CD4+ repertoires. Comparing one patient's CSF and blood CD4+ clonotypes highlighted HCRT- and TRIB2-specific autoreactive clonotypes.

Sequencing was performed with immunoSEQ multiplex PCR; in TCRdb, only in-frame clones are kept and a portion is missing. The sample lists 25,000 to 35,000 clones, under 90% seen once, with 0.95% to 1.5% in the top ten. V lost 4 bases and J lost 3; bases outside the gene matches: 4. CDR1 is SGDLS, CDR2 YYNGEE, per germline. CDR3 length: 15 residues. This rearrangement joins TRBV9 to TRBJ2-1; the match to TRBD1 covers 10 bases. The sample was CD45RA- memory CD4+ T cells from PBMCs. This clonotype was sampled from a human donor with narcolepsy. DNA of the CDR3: TGTGCCAGCAGCTTGGGACAGGGGAACTACAATGAGCAGTTCTTC. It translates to CASSLGQGNYNEQFF.